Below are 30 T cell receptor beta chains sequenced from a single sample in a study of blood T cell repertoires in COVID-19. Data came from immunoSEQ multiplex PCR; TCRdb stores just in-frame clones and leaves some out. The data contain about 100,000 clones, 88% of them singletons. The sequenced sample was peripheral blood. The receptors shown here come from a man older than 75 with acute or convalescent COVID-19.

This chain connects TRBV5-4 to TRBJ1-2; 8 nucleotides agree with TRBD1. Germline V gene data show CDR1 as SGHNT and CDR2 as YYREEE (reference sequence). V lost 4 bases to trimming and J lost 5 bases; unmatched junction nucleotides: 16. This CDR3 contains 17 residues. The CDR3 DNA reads TGTGCCAGCAGCGGAGGAACCGTTGACAGGGGCTTGTATGGCTACACCTTC. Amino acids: CASSGGTVDRGLYGYTF.

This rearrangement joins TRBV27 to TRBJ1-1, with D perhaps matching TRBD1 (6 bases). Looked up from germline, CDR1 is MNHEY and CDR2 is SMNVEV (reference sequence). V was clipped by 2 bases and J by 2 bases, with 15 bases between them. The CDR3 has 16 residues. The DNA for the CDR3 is TGTGCCAGCAGTTTAGGGAGGGGGGCGCCTAACACTGAAGCTTTCTTT. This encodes CASSLGRGAPNTEAFF.

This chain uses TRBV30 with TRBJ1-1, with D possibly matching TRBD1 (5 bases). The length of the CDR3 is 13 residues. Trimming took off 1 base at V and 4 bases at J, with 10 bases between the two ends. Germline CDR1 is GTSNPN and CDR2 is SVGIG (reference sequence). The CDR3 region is CAWSGAGTTEAFF. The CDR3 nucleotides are TGTGCCTGGAGTGGAGCGGGGACCACTGAAGCTTTCTTT.

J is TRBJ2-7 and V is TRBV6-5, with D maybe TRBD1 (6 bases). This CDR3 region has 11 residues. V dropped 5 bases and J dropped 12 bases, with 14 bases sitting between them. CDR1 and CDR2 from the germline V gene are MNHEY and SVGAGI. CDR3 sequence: CASSRGNEGYF. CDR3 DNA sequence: TGTGCCAGCAGTAGGGGGAACGAAGGGTACTTC.

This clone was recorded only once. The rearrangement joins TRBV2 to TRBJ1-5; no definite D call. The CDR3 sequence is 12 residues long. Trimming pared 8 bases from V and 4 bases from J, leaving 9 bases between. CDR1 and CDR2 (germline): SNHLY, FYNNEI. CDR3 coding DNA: TGTGCCAGCCAGGCAGATAATCAGCCCCAGCATTTT. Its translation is CASQADNQPQHF. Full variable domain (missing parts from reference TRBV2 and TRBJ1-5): EPEVTQTPSHQVTQMGQEVILRCVPISNHLYFYWYRQILGQKVEFLVSFYNNEISEKSEIFDDQFSVERPDGSNFTLKIRSTKLEDSAMYFCASQADNQPQHFGDGTRLSIL.

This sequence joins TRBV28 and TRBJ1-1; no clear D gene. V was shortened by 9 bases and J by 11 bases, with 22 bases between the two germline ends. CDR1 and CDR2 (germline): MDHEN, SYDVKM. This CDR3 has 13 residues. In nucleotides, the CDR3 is TGTGCCAGTCAGCCCCCGGGAACACATATGGCTTTCTTT. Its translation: CASQPPGTHMAFF. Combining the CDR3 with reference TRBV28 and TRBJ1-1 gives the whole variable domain DVKVTQSSRYLVKRTGEKVFLECVQDMDHENMFWYRQDPGLGLRLIYFSYDVKMKEKGDIPEGYSVSREKKERFSLILESASTNQTSMYLCASQPPGTHMAFFGQGTRLTVV.

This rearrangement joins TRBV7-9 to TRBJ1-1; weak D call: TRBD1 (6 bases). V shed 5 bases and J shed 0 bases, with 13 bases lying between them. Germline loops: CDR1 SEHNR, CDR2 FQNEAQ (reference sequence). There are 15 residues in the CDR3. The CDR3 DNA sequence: TGTGCCAGCAGCCCCGGACAGACAATGAACACTGAAGCTTTCTTT. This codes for CASSPGQTMNTEAFF.

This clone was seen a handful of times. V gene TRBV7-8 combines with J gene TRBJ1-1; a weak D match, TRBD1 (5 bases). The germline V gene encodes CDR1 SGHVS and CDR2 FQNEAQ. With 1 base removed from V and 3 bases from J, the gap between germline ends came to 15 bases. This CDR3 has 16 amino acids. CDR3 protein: CASSLESRRAHTEAFF. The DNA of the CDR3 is TGTGCCAGCAGCTTAGAGTCCCGCAGGGCTCACACTGAAGCTTTCTTT.

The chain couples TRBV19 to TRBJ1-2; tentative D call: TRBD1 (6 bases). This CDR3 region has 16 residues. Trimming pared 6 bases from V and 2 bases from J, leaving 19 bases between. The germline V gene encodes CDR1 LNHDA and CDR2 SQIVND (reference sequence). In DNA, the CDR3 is TGTGCCAGTAGCAAAACAGGGTCCACTTCAAACTATGGCTACACCTTC. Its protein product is CASSKTGSTSNYGYTF. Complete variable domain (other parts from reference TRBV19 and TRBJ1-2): DGGITQSPKYLFRKEGQNVTLSCEQNLNHDAMYWYRQDPGQGLRLIYYSQIVNDFQKGDIAEGYSVSREKKESFPLTVTSAQKNPTAFYLCASSKTGSTSNYGYTFGSGTRLTVV.

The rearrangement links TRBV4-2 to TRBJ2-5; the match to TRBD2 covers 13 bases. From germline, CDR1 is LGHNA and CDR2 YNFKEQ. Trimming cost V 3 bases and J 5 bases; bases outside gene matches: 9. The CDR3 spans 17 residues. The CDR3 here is CASSQDPLTSGGETQYF. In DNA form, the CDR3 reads TGTGCCAGCAGCCAGGATCCCTTGACTAGCGGGGGGGAGACCCAGTACTTC.

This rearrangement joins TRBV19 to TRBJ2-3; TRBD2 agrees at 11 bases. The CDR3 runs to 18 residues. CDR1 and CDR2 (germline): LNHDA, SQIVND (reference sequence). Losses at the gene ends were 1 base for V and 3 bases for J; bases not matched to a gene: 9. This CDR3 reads CASSIGPASGRTTDTQYF. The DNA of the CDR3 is TGTGCCAGTAGTATAGGACCGGCTAGCGGGAGGACTACAGATACGCAGTATTTT.

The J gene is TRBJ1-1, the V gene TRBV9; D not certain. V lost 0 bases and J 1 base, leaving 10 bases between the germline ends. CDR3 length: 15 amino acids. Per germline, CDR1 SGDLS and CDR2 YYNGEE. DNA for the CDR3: TGTGCCAGCAGCGTAGATGAGGGCCGGAACACTGAAGCTTTCTTT. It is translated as CASSVDEGRNTEAFF. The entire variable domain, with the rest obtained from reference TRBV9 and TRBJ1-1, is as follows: DSGVTQTPKHLITATGQRVTLRCSPRSGDLSVYWYQQSLDQGLQFLIQYYNGEERAKGNILERFSAQQFPDLHSELNLSSLELGDSALYFCASSVDEGRNTEAFFGQGTRLTVV.

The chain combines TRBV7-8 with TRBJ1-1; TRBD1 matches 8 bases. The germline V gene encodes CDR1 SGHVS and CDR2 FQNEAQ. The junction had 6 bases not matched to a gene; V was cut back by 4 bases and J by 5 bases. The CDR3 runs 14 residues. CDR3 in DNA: TGTGCCAGCAGCTCGACCCAGGGGGCGACTGAAGCTTTCTTT. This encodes CASSSTQGATEAFF.

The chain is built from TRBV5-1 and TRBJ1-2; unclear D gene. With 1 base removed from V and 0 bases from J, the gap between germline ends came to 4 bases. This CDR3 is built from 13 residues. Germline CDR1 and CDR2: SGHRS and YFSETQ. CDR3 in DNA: TGCGCCAGCAGCTTGCTAGCTAACTATGGCTACACCTTC. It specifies CASSLLANYGYTF.

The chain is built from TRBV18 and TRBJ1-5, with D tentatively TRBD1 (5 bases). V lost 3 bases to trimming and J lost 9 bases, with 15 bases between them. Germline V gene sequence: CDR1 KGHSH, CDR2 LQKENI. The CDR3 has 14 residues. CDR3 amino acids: CASSPEGVVLPQHF. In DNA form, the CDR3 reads TGTGCCAGCTCACCGGAAGGGGTCGTTCTGCCCCAGCATTTT.

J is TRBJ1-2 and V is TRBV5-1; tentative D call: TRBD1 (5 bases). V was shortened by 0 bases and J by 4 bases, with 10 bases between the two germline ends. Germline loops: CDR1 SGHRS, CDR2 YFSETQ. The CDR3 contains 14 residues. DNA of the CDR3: TGCGCCAGCAGCTTGGAATCGCAGGGCTATGGCTACACCTTC. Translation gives CASSLESQGYGYTF.

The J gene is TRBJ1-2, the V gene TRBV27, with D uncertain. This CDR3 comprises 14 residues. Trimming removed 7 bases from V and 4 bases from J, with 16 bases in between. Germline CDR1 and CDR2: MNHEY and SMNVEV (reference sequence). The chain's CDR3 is CASTSQSVGYGYTF. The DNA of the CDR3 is TGTGCCAGCACCTCACAGTCTGTTGGCTATGGCTACACCTTC.

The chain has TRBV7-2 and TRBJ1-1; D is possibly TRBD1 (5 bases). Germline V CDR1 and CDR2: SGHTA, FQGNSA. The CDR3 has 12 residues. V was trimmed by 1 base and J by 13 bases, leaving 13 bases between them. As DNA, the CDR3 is TGTGCCAGCAGCTTAGGCGGGGGGAAGGGTTTCTTT. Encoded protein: CASSLGGGKGFF.

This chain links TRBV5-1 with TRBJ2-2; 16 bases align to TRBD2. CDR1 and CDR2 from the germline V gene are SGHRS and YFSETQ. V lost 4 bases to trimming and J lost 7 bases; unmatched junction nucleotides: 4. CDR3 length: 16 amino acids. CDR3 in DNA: TGCGCCAGCAGCCCCGGGACTAGCGGGGGGGACGGGGAGCTGTTTTTT. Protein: CASSPGTSGGDGELFF.

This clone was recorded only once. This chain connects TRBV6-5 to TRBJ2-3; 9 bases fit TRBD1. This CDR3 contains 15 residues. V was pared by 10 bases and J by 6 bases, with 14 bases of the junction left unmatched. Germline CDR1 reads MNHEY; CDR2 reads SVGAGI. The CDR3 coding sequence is TGTGCCAACGTACTACAGGGGGCGAATGGGGATACGCAGTATTTT. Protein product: CANVLQGANGDTQYF.

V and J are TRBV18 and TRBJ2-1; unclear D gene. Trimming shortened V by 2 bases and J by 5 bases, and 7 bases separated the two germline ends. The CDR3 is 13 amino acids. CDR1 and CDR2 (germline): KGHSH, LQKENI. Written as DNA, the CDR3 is TGTGCCAGCTCACCAAGTATAGACAATGAGCAGTTCTTC. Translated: CASSPSIDNEQFF.

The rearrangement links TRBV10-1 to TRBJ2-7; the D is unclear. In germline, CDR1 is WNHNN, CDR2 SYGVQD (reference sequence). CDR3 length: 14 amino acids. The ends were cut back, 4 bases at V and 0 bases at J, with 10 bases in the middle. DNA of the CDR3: TGCGCCAGCAGTGGGTGTGGCCTCTCCTACGAGCAGTACTTC. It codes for CASSGCGLSYEQYF.

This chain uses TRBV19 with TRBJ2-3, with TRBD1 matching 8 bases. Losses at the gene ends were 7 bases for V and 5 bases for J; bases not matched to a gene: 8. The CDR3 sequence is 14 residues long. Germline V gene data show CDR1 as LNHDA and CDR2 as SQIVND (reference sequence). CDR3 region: CASNLGQGRDTQYF. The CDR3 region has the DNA TGTGCCAGTAACCTCGGACAGGGCCGAGATACGCAGTATTTT.

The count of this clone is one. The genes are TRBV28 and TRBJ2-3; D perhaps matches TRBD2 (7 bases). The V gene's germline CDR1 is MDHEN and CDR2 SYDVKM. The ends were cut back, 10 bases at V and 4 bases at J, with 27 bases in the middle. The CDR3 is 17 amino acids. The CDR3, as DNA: TGTGCCATCCGCCCCCAATCCAGGCGGGGGCACCCAGATACGCAGTATTTT. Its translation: CAIRPQSRRGHPDTQYF.

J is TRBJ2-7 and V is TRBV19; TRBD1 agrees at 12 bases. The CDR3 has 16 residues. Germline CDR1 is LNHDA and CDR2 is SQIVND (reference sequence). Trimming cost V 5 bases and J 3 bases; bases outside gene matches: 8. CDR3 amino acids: CASSGGQGATDYEQYF. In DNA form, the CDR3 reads TGTGCCAGTAGTGGGGGACAGGGGGCAACGGACTACGAGCAGTACTTC.

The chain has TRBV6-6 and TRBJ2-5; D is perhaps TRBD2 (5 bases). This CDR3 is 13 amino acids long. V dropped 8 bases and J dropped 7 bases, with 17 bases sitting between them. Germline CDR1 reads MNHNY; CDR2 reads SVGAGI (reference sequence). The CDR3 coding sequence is TGTGCCAGCGGCTATAGCGACATGGGGACCCAGTACTTC. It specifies CASGYSDMGTQYF.

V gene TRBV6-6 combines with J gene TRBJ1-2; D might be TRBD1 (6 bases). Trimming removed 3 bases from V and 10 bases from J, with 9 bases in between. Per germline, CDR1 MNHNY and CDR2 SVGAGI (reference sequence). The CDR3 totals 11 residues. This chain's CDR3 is CASSYQGTYTF. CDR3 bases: TGTGCCAGCAGTTATCAGGGGACCTACACCTTC.

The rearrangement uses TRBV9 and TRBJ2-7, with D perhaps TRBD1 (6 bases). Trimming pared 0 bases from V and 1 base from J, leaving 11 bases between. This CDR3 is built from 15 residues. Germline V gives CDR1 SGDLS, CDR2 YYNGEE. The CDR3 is CASSVDGTSSYEQYF. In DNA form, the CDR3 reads TGTGCCAGCAGCGTAGATGGGACATCATCCTACGAGCAGTACTTC.

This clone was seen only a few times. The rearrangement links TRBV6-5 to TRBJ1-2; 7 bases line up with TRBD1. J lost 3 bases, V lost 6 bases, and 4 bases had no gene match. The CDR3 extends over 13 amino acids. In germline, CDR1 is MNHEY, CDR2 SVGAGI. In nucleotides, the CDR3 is TGTGCCAGCAGCCCAACAGGGGACTATGGCTACACCTTC. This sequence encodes CASSPTGDYGYTF.

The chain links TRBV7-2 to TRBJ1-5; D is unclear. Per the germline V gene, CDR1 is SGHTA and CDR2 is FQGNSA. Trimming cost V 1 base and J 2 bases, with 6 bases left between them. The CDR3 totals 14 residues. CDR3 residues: CASSLEGGNQPQHF. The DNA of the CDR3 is TGTGCCAGCAGCTTAGAGGGAGGCAATCAGCCCCAGCATTTT.